This entry describes one T cell receptor (beta chain). The CDR3 extends over 17 amino acids. Germline values: CDR1 SNHLY, CDR2 FYNNEI. V dropped 7 bases and J dropped 0 bases, with 19 bases sitting between them. The sample comes from a study of blood T cell repertoires in COVID-19. Study at large: The analysed material was cDNA or gDNA that came from T cells, B-cell-depleted T cells, or PBMCs.

The protocol was immunoSEQ multiplex PCR, while the TCRdb copy is restricted to in-frame clones and leaves out a portion. The sample contains about 210,000 clones, 81% of which appear only once. This TCR was recovered from a woman in her forties or fifties with acute COVID-19. The chain carries TRBV2 and TRBJ1-5, with D possibly TRBD1 on 6 matching bases. The sample consisted of PBMCs or T cells enriched from blood (not recorded which). CDR3 protein: CASKRGPGHLSNQPQHF. CDR3 DNA sequence: TGTGCCAGCAAACGGGGTCCGGGACACCTTAGCAATCAGCCCCAGCATTTT.